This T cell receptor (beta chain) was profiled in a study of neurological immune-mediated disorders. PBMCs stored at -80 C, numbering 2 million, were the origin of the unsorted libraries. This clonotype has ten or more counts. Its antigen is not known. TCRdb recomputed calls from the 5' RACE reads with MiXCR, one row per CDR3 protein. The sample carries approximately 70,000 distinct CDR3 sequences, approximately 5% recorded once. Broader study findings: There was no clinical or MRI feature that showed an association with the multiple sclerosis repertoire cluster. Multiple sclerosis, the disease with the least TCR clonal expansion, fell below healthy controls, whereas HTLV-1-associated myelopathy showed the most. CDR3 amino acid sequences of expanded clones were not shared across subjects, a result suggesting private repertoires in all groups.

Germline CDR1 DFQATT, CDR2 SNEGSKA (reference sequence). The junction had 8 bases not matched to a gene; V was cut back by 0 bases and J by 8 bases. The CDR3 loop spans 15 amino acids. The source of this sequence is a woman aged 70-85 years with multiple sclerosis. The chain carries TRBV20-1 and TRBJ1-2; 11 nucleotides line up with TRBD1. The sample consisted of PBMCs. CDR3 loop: CSAREPGTGGLGYTF. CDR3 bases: TGCAGTGCTAGAGAACCCGGGACAGGGGGTTTGGGCTACACCTTC.